The present T cell receptor beta chain was sequenced within a study of blood T cell repertoires in COVID-19. At the level of the study: COVID-19 samples collected from the United States, Italy and Spain covered acute and convalescent phases. The cDNA or gDNA used as material had been derived from T cells, B-cell-depleted T cells, or PBMCs.

In the authors' workflow: Reference gene primer amplification in the assay estimated nucleated cell counts. Data came from immunoSEQ multiplex PCR; TCRdb stores just in-frame clones and leaves some out. From that table come the V and J calls and clone size; the DNA was used to work out D and trimming. The data show approximately 200,000 clones, around nine tenths seen once. This CDR3 is 14 amino acids long. J gave up 3 bases and V 7 bases, and 6 bases lay outside the gene matches. The germline V gene encodes CDR1 KGHDR and CDR2 SFDVKD. The TCR comes from a man aged 60 to 69 who had recovered from COVID-19. This chain joins TRBV24-1 and TRBJ1-2, with 8 nucleotides matching TRBD1. The specimen sequenced was peripheral blood. As DNA, the CDR3 is TGTGCCACCAGCGACAGGGGCGCCCACTATGGCTACACCTTC. Its translation: CATSDRGAHYGYTF.